This entry lists 24 T cell receptor beta chains sequenced from one sample in a study of Ad26.COV2.S vaccination and SARS-CoV-2 variants. Sequencing used immunoSEQ multiplex PCR; TCRdb keeps in-frame clones, though not all of them. The sample lists about 350,000 clones, more than 85% occurring once. Treatment described: some 20 received Ad26.COV2.S at low or high dose, single or two shots; roughly 5 received placebo; per-sample allocation not given. Sampling was performed 63 days after the first vaccine or placebo injection. The sequences come from peripheral blood, collected in a trial of Ad26.COV2.S vaccine versus placebo. All receptors derive from a person between 18 and 65 years old who received the Ad26.COV2.S COVID-19 vaccine or a placebo.

In this sample, this clone turned up once. The CDR3 DNA sequence: TGTGCCAGCAGCTTACAGTCTAGCGGGGGAGAGACCCAGTACTTC. Translated: CASSLQSSGGETQYF. V gene TRBV7-6 combines with J gene TRBJ2-5; 10 nucleotides line up with TRBD2. There are 15 residues in the CDR3. Germline lookup yields CDR1 SGHVS and CDR2 FNYEAQ. Germline trimming cut 2 bases from V and 4 bases from J; bases unmatched to any gene: 4. The whole variable domain, remainder taken from reference TRBV7-6 and TRBJ2-5, is GAGVSQSPRYKVTKRGQDVALRCDPISGHVSLYWYRQALGQGPEFLTYFNYEAQQDKSGLPNDRFSAERPEGSISTLTIQRTEQRDSAMYRCASSLQSSGGETQYFGPGTRLLVL.

The genes are TRBV21-1 and TRBJ1-1. TRBV21-1 is a pseudogene locus. The CDR3 covers 17 residues. The CDR3 loop reads CASRGCGDPTTNTEAFF. CDR3 sequence (DNA): TGTGCCAGCCGGGGGTGCGGGGATCCTACAACGAACACTGAAGCTTTCTTT.

The chain employs TRBV27 and TRBJ1-1, with TRBD1 as a possible D gene (6 bases). Germline V gives CDR1 MNHEY, CDR2 SMNVEV (reference sequence). Trimming removed 6 bases from V and 0 bases from J, with 17 bases in between. The CDR3 contains 16 residues. CDR3 sequence: CASRGDTRLMNTEAFF. The CDR3 DNA reads TGTGCCAGCAGAGGGGACACACGCCTAATGAACACTGAAGCTTTCTTT.

The chain carries TRBV19 and TRBJ2-7, with 7 bases identical to TRBD2. The CDR3 consists of 15 residues. The junction had 6 bases not matched to a gene; V was cut back by 1 base and J by 3 bases. Germline V CDR1 and CDR2: LNHDA, SQIVND (reference sequence). The CDR3 loop reads CASSIVLGRGYEQYF. DNA for the CDR3: TGTGCCAGTAGTATAGTCTTGGGGAGGGGCTACGAGCAGTACTTC.

V and J are TRBV25-1 and TRBJ2-2; 9 bases line up with TRBD1. CDR1 MGHDK and CDR2 SYGVNS come from the germline V gene. The CDR3 spans 17 residues. V lost 3 bases and J lost 4; bases outside the gene matches: 9. The CDR3 spells CASSDWGTGRGTGELFF. CDR3 sequence (DNA): TGTGCCAGCAGTGATTGGGGGACAGGGCGCGGCACCGGGGAGCTGTTTTTT.

In its sample, this clone was seen once. V gene TRBV6-2 or TRBV6-3 combines with J gene TRBJ2-7; 9 positions agree with TRBD1. The germline V gene encodes CDR1 MNHEY and CDR2 SVGEGT. This CDR3 comprises 15 residues. After removal of 4 bases from V and 1 base from J, the junction contained 5 bases not matched to a gene. CDR3 loop: CASSSGTGLSYEQYF. The CDR3 nucleotides are TGTGCCAGCAGTTCCGGGACAGGGTTGTCCTACGAGCAGTACTTC.

In its sample, this clone was seen once. The chain combines TRBV18 with TRBJ1-1; D may be TRBD1 (6 bases). The CDR3 spans 17 residues. Per germline, CDR1 KGHSH and CDR2 LQKENI. V shed 3 bases and J shed 3 bases, with 20 bases lying between them. The CDR3 loop reads CASSPLWGGQFDTEAFF. For the CDR3, the DNA is TGTGCCAGCTCACCCCTGTGGGGGGGGCAGTTTGACACTGAAGCTTTCTTT.

This chain joins TRBV7-2 and TRBJ1-2, with a weak D call TRBD1 (6 bases). Trimming left V 6 bases short and J 0 bases short, with 11 bases between. CDR1 SGHTA and CDR2 FQGNSA come from the germline V gene. There are 14 residues in the CDR3. In DNA form, the CDR3 reads TGTGCCAGCAGTATGGGGGCAGCTAACTATGGCTACACCTTC. This gives the protein CASSMGAANYGYTF.

The rearrangement links TRBV3-1 (or the pseudogene TRBV3-2) to TRBJ2-1, with a possible D match to TRBD1 (6 bases). Looked up from germline, CDR1 is LGHDT and CDR2 is YNNKEL (reference sequence). This CDR3 comprises 14 residues. V was clipped by 3 bases and J by 10 bases, with 16 bases between them. CDR3: CASSQRGRGREQFF. CDR3 DNA: TGTGCCAGCAGCCAGAGGGGGAGAGGCAGGGAGCAGTTCTTC.

This chain connects TRBV5-1 to TRBJ2-5, with D perhaps being TRBD1 or TRBD2 (6 bases each). Deletions cut 4 bases from V and 0 bases from J, with 13 bases between. From germline, CDR1 is SGHRS and CDR2 YFSETQ. The CDR3 totals 15 residues. CDR3 loop: CASSRLGGYQETQYF. Written as DNA, the CDR3 is TGCGCCAGCAGCCGTTTAGGGGGGTACCAAGAGACCCAGTACTTC.

J is TRBJ1-5 and V is TRBV6-2 or TRBV6-3, with 8 bases that match TRBD1. Germline CDR1 reads MNHEY; CDR2 reads SVGEGT. There are 14 residues in the CDR3. V lost 5 bases and J lost 2; bases outside the gene matches: 2. CDR3: CASSQQGGNQPQHF. CDR3 bases: TGTGCCAGCAGTCAACAGGGGGGCAATCAGCCCCAGCATTTT.

The V call is TRBV28, the J call TRBJ2-7, with 11 nucleotides matching TRBD1. The germline V gene encodes CDR1 MDHEN and CDR2 SYDVKM. J lost 3 bases, V lost 3 bases, and 4 bases had no gene match. The CDR3 sequence is 15 residues long. The CDR3 sequence is CASSFFGTGGYEQYF. In nucleotides, the CDR3 is TGTGCCAGCAGTTTTTTTGGGACAGGGGGCTACGAGCAGTACTTC.

This chain connects TRBV5-6 to TRBJ2-7, with D possibly being TRBD1 (6 bases). V shed 1 base and J shed 3 bases, with 14 bases lying between them. This CDR3 is 15 amino acids long. Germline lookup yields CDR1 SGHDT and CDR2 YYEEEE. The CDR3 region has the DNA TGTGCCAGCAGCTTGATCCGGGACATGGGCTACGAGCAGTACTTC. It specifies CASSLIRDMGYEQYF.

V and J are TRBV30 and TRBJ2-7; maybe TRBD2 (5 bases). The CDR3 has 13 residues. CDR1 and CDR2 from the germline V gene are GTSNPN and SVGIG (reference sequence). Deletions cut 0 bases from V and 7 bases from J, with 13 bases between. CDR3 sequence: CAWSVRGRWEQYF. As DNA, the CDR3 is TGTGCCTGGAGTGTAAGAGGGAGATGGGAGCAGTACTTC.

This sequence joins TRBV20-1 and TRBJ1-5, with D unresolved. The CDR3 has 13 residues. The germline V and J ends were trimmed by 7 bases and 0 bases, with 10 bases remaining between them. CDR1 DFQATT and CDR2 SNEGSKA come from the germline V gene (reference sequence). The CDR3 is CSGSGSSNQPQHF. In DNA form, the CDR3 reads TGCAGTGGTAGTGGAAGTAGCAATCAGCCCCAGCATTTT.

The chain links TRBV24-1 to TRBJ2-7; TRBD2 is a possible D gene (5 bases). CDR1 and CDR2 from the germline V gene are KGHDR and SFDVKD. V was clipped by 9 bases and J by 7 bases, with 18 bases between them. The length of the CDR3 is 13 residues. The CDR3 sequence: CATQVARVLEQYF. The CDR3 DNA sequence: TGTGCCACCCAAGTAGCGAGGGTCTTGGAGCAGTACTTC.

The chain uses TRBV3-1 (or the pseudogene TRBV3-2) and TRBJ2-7; possibly TRBD2 for D (5 bases). Germline CDR1 reads LGHDT; CDR2 reads YNNKEL (reference sequence). The ends were cut back, 1 base at V and 3 bases at J, with 10 bases in the middle. CDR3 size: 14 residues. CDR3: CASSQVPGIYEQYF. CDR3 nucleotide sequence: TGTGCCAGCAGCCAAGTTCCCGGGATCTACGAGCAGTACTTC.

As for this clone: The sample holds other DNA sequences that translate to the same CDR3. The chain joins TRBV7-9 to TRBJ1-1; D uncertain. The germline CDR1 and CDR2 sequences are SEHNR and FQNEAQ (reference sequence). This CDR3 region has 13 residues. V dropped 1 base and J dropped 4 bases, with 7 bases sitting between them. CDR3 DNA: TGTGCCAGCAGCTTAGAACGGGGCACTGAAGCTTTCTTT. It specifies CASSLERGTEAFF.

This chain joins TRBV28 and TRBJ1-4; 8 bases line up with TRBD1. The germline gives CDR1 MDHEN, CDR2 SYDVKM. The CDR3 totals 14 residues. The J segment lost 7 bases and the V segment lost 6 bases, leaving 7 bases of the junction unmatched. CDR3 region: CASRTGVISEKLFF. CDR3 nucleotides: TGTGCCAGCAGGACAGGGGTAATAAGTGAAAAACTGTTTTTT.

The CDR3 protein is CASRLGQQETQYF. The CDR3 DNA follows: TGTGCCAGCAGGCTTGGGCAGCAAGAGACCCAGTACTTC. This sequence joins TRBV28 and TRBJ2-5; no firm D call. V lost 6 bases and J lost 2, with 10 bases in between. The CDR3 loop spans 13 amino acids. Germline V gene data show CDR1 as MDHEN and CDR2 as SYDVKM.

This rearrangement joins TRBV5-1 to TRBJ1-2; TRBD1 matches 7 bases. V shed 0 bases, J shed 8 bases, and the junction held 7 bases outside the gene matches. CDR3 length: 14 residues. Germline values: CDR1 SGHRS, CDR2 YFSETQ. The CDR3 DNA reads as TGCGCCAGCAGCTTGGAGGGGACAGTCGACGGCTACACCTTC. Amino acid sequence: CASSLEGTVDGYTF.

J is TRBJ2-2 and V is TRBV10-2, with 12 bases matching TRBD2. This CDR3 is 15 amino acids long. CDR1 is WSHSY, CDR2 SAAADI, per germline. With 5 bases clipped from V and 5 bases from J, the junction kept 3 bases outside the gene matches. The CDR3 loop reads CASSSSGRGTGELFF. CDR3 nucleotides: TGCGCCAGCAGTTCTAGCGGGAGGGGTACCGGGGAGCTGTTTTTT.

The chain uses TRBV6-1 and TRBJ2-7, with 14 nucleotides matching TRBD2. Germline CDR1 reads MNHNS; CDR2 reads SASEGT. The V segment lost 0 bases and the J segment 6 bases; nucleotides outside the gene matches: 1. The CDR3 loop spans 15 amino acids. CDR3: CASSEAGLAGAEQYF. The CDR3 region has the DNA TGTGCCAGCAGTGAAGCGGGACTAGCGGGAGCCGAGCAGTACTTC.

Note on this clone: The same CDR3 arises from other DNA sequences in this sample as well. The rearrangement joins TRBV29-1 to TRBJ2-7; D is unresolved. V lost 4 bases to trimming and J lost 4 bases, with 8 bases between them. The CDR3 has 11 amino acids. Germline loops: CDR1 SQVTM, CDR2 ANQGSEA. Here the CDR3 reads CSVGSSYEQYF. CDR3 nucleotides: TGCAGCGTTGGGAGTTCTTACGAGCAGTACTTC.